This entry lists 24 T cell receptor beta chains sequenced from one sample in a study of shared T cell receptors in the human thymus. The protocol was immunoSEQ multiplex PCR, while the TCRdb copy is restricted to in-frame clones and leaves out a portion. The sample contains fewer than 700,000 clones, around 87% of which appear only once. This sample also appeared in a second study, on human thymus T cells.

Material: thymocytes. The receptors come from a boy younger than two with a congenital heart defect.

V and J are TRBV28 and TRBJ2-7; D unresolved. Trimming shortened V by 0 bases and J by 2 bases, and 8 bases separated the two germline ends. Germline V gene sequence: CDR1 MDHEN, CDR2 SYDVKM. This CDR3 is built from 14 residues. Here the CDR3 DNA reads TGTGCCAGCAGTTTATGGCGGCCGACCTACGAGCAGTACTTC. It codes for CASSLWRPTYEQYF.

The chain joins TRBV11-3 to TRBJ2-3, with D perhaps TRBD2 (5 bases). The CDR3 runs 16 residues. Trimming cost V 1 base and J 7 bases, with 18 bases left between them. The germline V gene encodes CDR1 SGHNT and CDR2 YENEEA. CDR3 protein: CASSLAPLALLNTQYF. The CDR3 coding sequence is TGTGCCAGCAGCTTAGCGCCTCTAGCCTTATTGAATACGCAGTATTTT.

This chain joins TRBV4-2 and TRBJ2-3; 7 bases map to TRBD2. The CDR3 extends over 17 amino acids. Germline trimming cut 0 bases from V and 6 bases from J; bases unmatched to any gene: 12. Per the germline V gene, CDR1 is LGHNA and CDR2 is YNFKEQ. The CDR3 bases are TGTGCCAGCAGCCAAGAGGGGGTAGGAAGGGAGGGGGATACGCAGTATTTT. Residues: CASSQEGVGREGDTQYF.

The chain combines TRBV5-1 with TRBJ2-2; 11 bases match TRBD2. Germline V gene data show CDR1 as SGHRS and CDR2 as YFSETQ. V was clipped by 7 bases and J by 5 bases; unmatched bases: 7. This CDR3 has 15 residues. CDR3 nucleotides: TGCGCCAGCCTACCTAGCGGGAGGAATACCGGGGAGCTGTTTTTT. It translates to CASLPSGRNTGELFF.

This sequence joins TRBV19 and TRBJ2-2, with 7 bases matching TRBD2. The V gene's germline CDR1 is LNHDA and CDR2 SQIVND (reference sequence). The CDR3 is 16 residues long. The J segment lost 1 base and the V segment lost 10 bases, leaving 12 bases of the junction unmatched. The CDR3 spells CATRIGPSGNTGELFF. CDR3 coding DNA: TGTGCCACACGAATCGGGCCTAGCGGGAACACCGGGGAGCTGTTTTTT.

The chain recombines TRBV5-1 with TRBJ2-5; TRBD1 aligns across 7 bases. The junction had 9 bases not matched to a gene; V was cut back by 3 bases and J by 7 bases. The germline CDR1 and CDR2 sequences are SGHRS and YFSETQ. This CDR3 spans 14 amino acids. This chain's CDR3 is CASSYTGVGATQYF. The CDR3 DNA reads TGCGCCAGCAGCTATACAGGGGTCGGAGCGACCCAGTACTTC. Filled out from reference TRBV5-1 and TRBJ2-5, the complete variable domain reads KAGVTQTPRYLIKTRGQQVTLSCSPISGHRSVSWYQQTPGQGLQFLFEYFSETQRNKGNFPGRFSGRQFSNSRSEMNVSTLELGDSALYLCASSYTGVGATQYFGPGTRLLVL.

Here the CDR3 DNA reads TGTGCCAGCAGTTACCGCCGGGAAGGGAACTACGAGCAGTACTTC. Translating it yields CASSYRREGNYEQYF. The chain has TRBV6-5 and TRBJ2-7, with a weak D call TRBD2 (5 bases). The germline V gene encodes CDR1 MNHEY and CDR2 SVGAGI. Deletions cut 2 bases from V and 3 bases from J, with 14 bases between. The length of the CDR3 is 15 residues.

This clone appeared a single time. V gene TRBV9 combines with J gene TRBJ2-3, with 9 bases lining up with TRBD2. Per germline, CDR1 SGDLS and CDR2 YYNGEE. V dropped 0 bases and J dropped 6; count of bases not matched to a gene: 5. This CDR3 spans 15 amino acids. CDR3 sequence reads: CASSVVDSGSDTQYF. The CDR3 coding sequence is TGTGCCAGCAGCGTAGTGGATAGCGGGAGCGATACGCAGTATTTT.

The rearrangement uses TRBV14 and TRBJ1-2, with D perhaps TRBD1 (5 bases). CDR1 and CDR2 (germline): SGHDN, FVKESK. The CDR3 is 13 residues long. V dropped 3 bases and J dropped 5 bases, with 10 bases sitting between them. DNA for the CDR3: TGTGCCAGCAGCCATGGCGGGGGGTATGGCTACACCTTC. Its translation is CASSHGGGYGYTF.

The V gene is TRBV28, the J gene TRBJ1-5; D is possibly TRBD1 (5 bases). The CDR3 is made up of 18 amino acids. Trimming stripped 2 bases from V and 1 base from J, with 18 bases between. CDR1 and CDR2 (germline): MDHEN, SYDVKM. The CDR3 protein is CASSLRCVRAGSNQPQHF. Written as DNA, the CDR3 is TGTGCCAGCAGTTTAAGGTGTGTTCGGGCAGGGAGCAATCAGCCCCAGCATTTT.

The chain employs TRBV5-6 and TRBJ2-1; tentatively, D is TRBD2 (5 bases). This CDR3 has 17 amino acids. Germline-derived CDR1 and CDR2 are SGHDT and YYEEEE. The V end was cut by 4 bases, the J end by 9 bases, with 26 bases between. The CDR3 reads CASSLQAPKNKAGEQFF. The CDR3 DNA reads as TGTGCCAGCAGCCTCCAAGCGCCCAAGAACAAGGCGGGTGAGCAGTTCTTC.

This chain connects TRBV25-1 to TRBJ2-7, with a weak D call TRBD2 (5 bases). CDR3 length: 16 amino acids. Germline CDR1 is MGHDK and CDR2 is SYGVNS. Trimming removed 4 bases at V and 4 bases at J, with 20 bases between. Here the CDR3 reads CASSGRTVRATYEQYF. DNA of the CDR3: TGTGCCAGCAGTGGACGGACTGTTCGGGCTACTTACGAGCAGTACTTC.

V usage is TRBV30 and J usage is TRBJ2-3, with 14 bases identical to TRBD2. The CDR3 has 18 amino acids. V lost 2 bases, J lost 4 bases, and 11 bases stayed unmatched. Germline CDR1 and CDR2: GTSNPN and SVGIG (reference sequence). CDR3 sequence (DNA): TGTGCCTGGAGTTTCGAGAGGGGGACTAGCGGGAGCTCAGATACGCAGTATTTT. Protein product: CAWSFERGTSGSSDTQYF. Supplemented by reference TRBV30 and TRBJ2-3, the full variable domain reads SQTIHQWPATLVQPVGSPLSLECTVEGTSNPNLYWYRQAAGRGLQLLFYSVGIGQISSEVPQNLSASRPQDRQFILSSKKLLLSDSGFYLCAWSFERGTSGSSDTQYFGPGTRLTVL.

The chain uses TRBV2 and TRBJ2-7; 10 bases match TRBD1. In germline, CDR1 is SNHLY, CDR2 FYNNEI. V was pared by 6 bases and J by 2 bases, with 4 bases of the junction left unmatched. The CDR3 covers 14 residues. CDR3 protein: CASRRDRGAYEQYF. The CDR3, as DNA: TGTGCCAGCAGAAGGGACAGGGGCGCCTACGAGCAGTACTTC.

This chain links TRBV4-2 with TRBJ1-1; no definite D call. Trimming took 0 bases from V and 8 from J, leaving 16 bases between them. The CDR3 has 15 amino acids. CDR1 and CDR2 (germline): LGHNA, YNFKEQ. CDR3 loop: CASSQDGTLDWEAFF. DNA for the CDR3: TGTGCCAGCAGCCAAGATGGCACCCTGGACTGGGAAGCTTTCTTT.

The chain joins TRBV27 to TRBJ2-6, with 10 bases lining up with TRBD1. Per the germline V gene, CDR1 is MNHEY and CDR2 is SMNVEV (reference sequence). This CDR3 contains 19 residues. The junction had 12 bases not matched to a gene; V was cut back by 6 bases and J by 1 base. The CDR3 reads CASSPATTGGQSGANVLTF. The CDR3 DNA follows: TGTGCCAGCAGCCCGGCCACGACAGGGGGCCAATCTGGGGCCAACGTCCTGACTTTC.

The V gene is TRBV7-2, the J gene TRBJ2-7; 12 positions match TRBD2. This CDR3 spans 18 amino acids. Germline trimming cut 2 bases from V and 0 bases from J; bases unmatched to any gene: 8. Germline CDR1 is SGHTA and CDR2 is FQGNSA. The CDR3 DNA follows: TGTGCCAGCAGCTTATGGGGGGGACTAGCGGGCCCCTCCTACGAGCAGTACTTC. Its protein product is CASSLWGGLAGPSYEQYF.

The chain uses TRBV2 and TRBJ2-5; 7 positions match TRBD2. Germline loops: CDR1 SNHLY, CDR2 FYNNEI. V was pared by 5 bases and J by 2 bases, with 11 bases of the junction left unmatched. This CDR3 spans 16 amino acids. The CDR3 DNA follows: TGTGCCAGCAGTCCCCGCGACAACGGGGGGCAAGAGACCCAGTACTTC. As protein: CASSPRDNGGQETQYF. Drawing the rest from reference TRBV2 and TRBJ2-5, the complete variable domain is EPEVTQTPSHQVTQMGQEVILRCVPISNHLYFYWYRQILGQKVEFLVSFYNNEISEKSEIFDDQFSVERPDGSNFTLKIRSTKLEDSAMYFCASSPRDNGGQETQYFGPGTRLLVL.

This clone has just a few counts. V gene TRBV18 combines with J gene TRBJ2-7, with 9 bases matching TRBD2. CDR1 and CDR2 (germline): KGHSH, LQKENI. V was pared by 0 bases and J by 0 bases, with 3 bases of the junction left unmatched. CDR3 length equals 16 residues. CDR3 in amino acids: CASSPPSSGTSYEQYF. As DNA, the CDR3 is TGTGCCAGCTCACCACCCTCTAGCGGGACCTCCTACGAGCAGTACTTC.

The chain recombines TRBV28 with TRBJ2-3; tentative D call: TRBD2 (6 bases). Germline CDR1 MDHEN, CDR2 SYDVKM. The CDR3 is 13 amino acids. V lost 6 bases to trimming and J lost 4 bases, with 11 bases between them. CDR3 coding DNA: TGTGCCAGCAGCATGCCTAGCGCAGATACGCAGTATTTT. Its protein product is CASSMPSADTQYF.

The chain joins TRBV11-3 to TRBJ2-1; 12 nucleotides match TRBD2. Per the germline V gene, CDR1 is SGHNT and CDR2 is YENEEA. This CDR3 spans 15 amino acids. V lost 4 bases and J lost 10; bases outside the gene matches: 8. For the CDR3, the DNA is TGTGCCAGCAGCTCAGACGGACTAGCGGGATGGGAGCAGTTCTTC. Its protein product is CASSSDGLAGWEQFF.

The chain combines TRBV28 with TRBJ2-5; D not certain. V was shortened by 3 bases and J by 5 bases, with 16 bases between the two germline ends. The CDR3 is 15 residues long. Looked up from germline, CDR1 is MDHEN and CDR2 is SYDVKM. Here the CDR3 reads CASSFGVKAGETQYF. The CDR3 DNA follows: TGTGCCAGCAGTTTCGGCGTTAAGGCCGGGGAGACCCAGTACTTC.

This chain joins TRBV7-2 and TRBJ1-5; D remains ambiguous. Between the trimmed V and J ends, which lost 5 bases and 0 bases, there was a span of 20 bases. The CDR3 length is 18 residues. Germline-derived CDR1 and CDR2 are SGHTA and FQGNSA. The CDR3 is CASSPCLGVGDSNQPQHF. CDR3 in DNA: TGTGCCAGCAGCCCCTGTCTGGGAGTAGGAGATAGCAATCAGCCCCAGCATTTT.

Only one count was recorded for this clone. The chain carries TRBV27 and TRBJ2-5, with 9 bases that match TRBD2. The J call is in doubt because the DNA end fits TRBJ2-7 better. The length of the CDR3 is 14 residues. Germline CDR1 reads MNHEY; CDR2 reads SMNVEV (reference sequence). The CDR3 protein is CASSLAGGPHEQYF. The CDR3, as DNA: TGTGCCAGCAGTTTGGCGGGAGGGCCCCACGAGCAGTACTTC.